This paragraph reports one T cell receptor beta chain. The data belong to a study of blood T cell repertoires in COVID-19. Libraries were prepared by immunoSEQ multiplex PCR; TCRdb keeps only in-frame clonotypes and omits some of them. The sample has some 140,000 clones; about four fifths are singletons. The V gene's germline CDR1 is SGHDT and CDR2 YYEEEE. The ends were cut back, 0 bases at V and 5 bases at J, with 12 bases in the middle. This CDR3 spans 14 amino acids. The J gene is TRBJ2-7, the V gene TRBV5-6, with unresolved D. Sequenced input: peripheral blood. This TCR was sampled from an elderly man with acute or convalescent COVID-19. As DNA, the CDR3 is TGTGCCAGCAGCTTGGCTCACCTAATAGACGAGCAGTACTTC. It is translated as CASSLAHLIDEQYF. Drawing the rest from reference TRBV5-6 and TRBJ2-7, the complete variable domain is DAGVTQSPTHLIKTRGQQVTLRCSPKSGHDTVSWYQQALGQGPQFIFQYYEEEERQRGNFPDRFSGHQFPNYSSELNVNALLLGDSALYLCASSLAHLIDEQYFGPGTRLTVT.